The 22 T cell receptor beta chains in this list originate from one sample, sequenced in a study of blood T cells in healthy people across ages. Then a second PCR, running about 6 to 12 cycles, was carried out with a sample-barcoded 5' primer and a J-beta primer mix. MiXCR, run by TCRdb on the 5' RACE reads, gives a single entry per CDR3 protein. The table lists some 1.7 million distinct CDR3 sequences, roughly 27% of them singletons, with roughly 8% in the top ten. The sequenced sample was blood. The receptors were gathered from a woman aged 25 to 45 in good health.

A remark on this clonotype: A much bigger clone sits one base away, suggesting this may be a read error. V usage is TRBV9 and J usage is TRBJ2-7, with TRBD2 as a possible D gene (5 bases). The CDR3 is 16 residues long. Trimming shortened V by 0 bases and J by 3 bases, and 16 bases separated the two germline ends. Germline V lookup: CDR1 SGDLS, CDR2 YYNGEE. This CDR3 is CASSVAPLVGVYEQYF. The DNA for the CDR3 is TGTGCCAGCAGCGTAGCCCCTCTAGTGGGAGTCTACGAGCAGTACTTC.

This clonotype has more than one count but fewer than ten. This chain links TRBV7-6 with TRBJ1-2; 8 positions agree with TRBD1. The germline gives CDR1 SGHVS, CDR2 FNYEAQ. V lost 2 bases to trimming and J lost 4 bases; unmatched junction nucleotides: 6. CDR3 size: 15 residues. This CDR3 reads CASSLLGQASYGYTF. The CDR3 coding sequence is TGTGCCAGCAGCTTATTGGGACAGGCTAGCTATGGCTACACCTTC.

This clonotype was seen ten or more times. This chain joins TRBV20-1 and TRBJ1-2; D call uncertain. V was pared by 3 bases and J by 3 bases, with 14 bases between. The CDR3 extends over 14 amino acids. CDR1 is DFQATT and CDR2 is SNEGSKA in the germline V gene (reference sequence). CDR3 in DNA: TGCAGTGCTAGGAACGAGGAGGAGGACTATGGCTACACCTTC. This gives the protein CSARNEEEDYGYTF.

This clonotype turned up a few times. CDR3 nucleotide sequence: TGTGCCAGCAGGATGGGGGGGACAGGCCTCAGCAATCAGCCCCAGCATTTT. Residues: CASRMGGTGLSNQPQHF. The chain employs TRBV5-5 and TRBJ1-5; the match to TRBD1 covers 8 bases. The CDR3 is 17 residues long. The junction had 11 bases not matched to a gene; V was cut back by 5 bases and J by 1 base. Germline CDR1 and CDR2: SGHKS and YYEKEE (reference sequence).

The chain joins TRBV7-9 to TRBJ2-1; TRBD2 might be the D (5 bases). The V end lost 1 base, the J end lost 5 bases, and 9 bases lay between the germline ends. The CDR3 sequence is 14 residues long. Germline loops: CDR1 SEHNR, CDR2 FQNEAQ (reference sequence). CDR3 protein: CASSLVPSNNEQFF. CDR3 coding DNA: TGTGCCAGCAGCTTAGTCCCTAGCAACAATGAGCAGTTCTTC.

In nucleotides, the CDR3 is TGTGCCAGCAGTGTCCTTGACAGGCAAGAGACCCAGTACTTC. It specifies CASSVLDRQETQYF. The chain recombines TRBV2 with TRBJ2-5, with D possibly matching TRBD1 (6 bases). The germline V gene encodes CDR1 SNHLY and CDR2 FYNNEI. The CDR3 is 14 amino acids. V was clipped by 4 bases and J by 2 bases, with 11 bases between them.

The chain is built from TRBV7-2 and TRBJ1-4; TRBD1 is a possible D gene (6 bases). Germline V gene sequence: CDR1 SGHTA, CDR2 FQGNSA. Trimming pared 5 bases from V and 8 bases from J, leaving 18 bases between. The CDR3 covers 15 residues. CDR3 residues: CASSQRGVGTEKLFF. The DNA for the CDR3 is TGTGCCAGCAGCCAGAGGGGGGTTGGGACCGAAAAACTGTTTTTT.

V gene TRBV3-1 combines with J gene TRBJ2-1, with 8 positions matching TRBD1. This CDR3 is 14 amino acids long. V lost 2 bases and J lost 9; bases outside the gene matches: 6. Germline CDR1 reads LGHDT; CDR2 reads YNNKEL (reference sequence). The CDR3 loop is CASSQSGTGGEQFF. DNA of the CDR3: TGTGCCAGCAGCCAATCCGGGACAGGAGGTGAGCAGTTCTTC.

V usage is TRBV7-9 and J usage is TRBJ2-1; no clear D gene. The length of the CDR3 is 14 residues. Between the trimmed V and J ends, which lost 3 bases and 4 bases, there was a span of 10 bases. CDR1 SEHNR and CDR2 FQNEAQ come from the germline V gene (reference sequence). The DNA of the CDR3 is TGTGCCAGCAGCTTCCCCCTTCTGTACAATGAGCAGTTCTTC. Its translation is CASSFPLLYNEQFF.

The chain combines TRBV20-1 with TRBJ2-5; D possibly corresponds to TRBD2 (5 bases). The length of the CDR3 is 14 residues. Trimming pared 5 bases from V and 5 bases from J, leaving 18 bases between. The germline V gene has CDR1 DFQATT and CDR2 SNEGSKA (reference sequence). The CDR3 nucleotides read TGCAGTGCTGTAGTGGGAGTAGAGGTGGAGACCCAGTACTTC. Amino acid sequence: CSAVVGVEVETQYF.

CDR3 loop: CASSPLSGTGELFF. The CDR3 DNA is TGTGCCTCAAGCCCCCTTTCTGGGACCGGGGAGCTGTTTTTT. The gene calls are TRBV6-1 and TRBJ2-2; no firm D call. Deletions cut 11 bases from V and 5 bases from J, with 18 bases between. The CDR3 sequence is 14 residues long. Per the germline V gene, CDR1 is MNHNS and CDR2 is SASEGT.

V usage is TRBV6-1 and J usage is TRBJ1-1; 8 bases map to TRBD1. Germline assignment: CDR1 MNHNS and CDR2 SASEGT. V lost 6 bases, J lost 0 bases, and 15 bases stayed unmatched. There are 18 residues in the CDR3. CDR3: CASRPRDRGATMNTEAFF. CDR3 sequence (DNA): TGTGCCAGCAGGCCCCGTGACAGGGGAGCCACCATGAACACTGAAGCTTTCTTT.

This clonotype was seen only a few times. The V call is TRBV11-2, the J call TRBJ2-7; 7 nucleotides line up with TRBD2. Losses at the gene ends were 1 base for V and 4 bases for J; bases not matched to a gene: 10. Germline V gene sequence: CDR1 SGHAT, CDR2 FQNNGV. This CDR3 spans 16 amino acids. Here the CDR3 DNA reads TGTGCCAGCAGCTTAGCCGGCGCTGGGGGGGTATACGAGCAGTACTTC. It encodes CASSLAGAGGVYEQYF.

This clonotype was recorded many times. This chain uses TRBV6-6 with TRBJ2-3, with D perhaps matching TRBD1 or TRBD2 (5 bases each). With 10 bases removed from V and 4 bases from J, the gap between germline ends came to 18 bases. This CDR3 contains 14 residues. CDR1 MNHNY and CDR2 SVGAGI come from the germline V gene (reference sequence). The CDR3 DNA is TGTGCCACCCTGGGGCCGGGGAACGCAGATACGCAGTATTTT. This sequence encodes CATLGPGNADTQYF.

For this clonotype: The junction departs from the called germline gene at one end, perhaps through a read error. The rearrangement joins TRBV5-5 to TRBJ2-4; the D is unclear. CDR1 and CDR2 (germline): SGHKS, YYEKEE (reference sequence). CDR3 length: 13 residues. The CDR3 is CTSSFRLPEEQYF. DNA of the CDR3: TGTACCAGCAGCTTCCGACTCCCAGAGGAGCAGTACTTC. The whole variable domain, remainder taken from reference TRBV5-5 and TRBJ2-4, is DAGVTQSPTHLIKTRGQQVTLRCSPISGHKSVSWYQQVLGQGPQFIFQYYEKEERGRGNFPDRFSARQFPNYSSELNVNALLLGDSALYLCTSSFRLPEEQYFGAGTRLSVL.

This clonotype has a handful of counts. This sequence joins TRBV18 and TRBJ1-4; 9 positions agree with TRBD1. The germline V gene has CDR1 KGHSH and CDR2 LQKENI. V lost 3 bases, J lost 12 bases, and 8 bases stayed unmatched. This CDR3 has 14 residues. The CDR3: CASSPPGQGIELFF. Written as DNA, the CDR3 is TGTGCCAGCTCACCGCCCGGACAGGGGATCGAACTGTTTTTT.

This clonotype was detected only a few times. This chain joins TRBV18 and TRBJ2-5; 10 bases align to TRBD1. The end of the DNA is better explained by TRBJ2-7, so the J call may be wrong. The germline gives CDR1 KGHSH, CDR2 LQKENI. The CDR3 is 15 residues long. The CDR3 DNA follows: TGTGCCAGCTCACCACCGGGGACAGGGGCCCCCGAGCAGTACTTC. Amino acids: CASSPPGTGAPEQYF.

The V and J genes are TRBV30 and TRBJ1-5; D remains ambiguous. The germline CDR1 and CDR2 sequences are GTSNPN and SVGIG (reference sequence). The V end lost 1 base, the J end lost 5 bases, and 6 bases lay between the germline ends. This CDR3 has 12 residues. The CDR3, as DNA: TGTGCCTGGAGTGCCACCGATCAGCCCCAGCATTTT. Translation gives CAWSATDQPQHF.

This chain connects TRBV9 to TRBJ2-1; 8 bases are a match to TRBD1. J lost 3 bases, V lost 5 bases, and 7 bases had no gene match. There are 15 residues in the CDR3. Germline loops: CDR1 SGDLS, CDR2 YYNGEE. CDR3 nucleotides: TGTGCCAGCAGTAAGACCGGGACAGGCTACAATGAGCAGTTCTTC. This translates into CASSKTGTGYNEQFF.

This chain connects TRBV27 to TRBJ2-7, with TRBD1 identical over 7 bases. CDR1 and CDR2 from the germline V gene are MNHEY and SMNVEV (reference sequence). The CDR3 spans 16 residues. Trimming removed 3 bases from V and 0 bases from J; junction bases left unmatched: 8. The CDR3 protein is CASSFGAGGSSYEQYF. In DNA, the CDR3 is TGTGCCAGCAGTTTTGGGGCAGGGGGAAGCTCCTACGAGCAGTACTTC.

CDR3 nucleotides: TGTGCCAGAAGCGGGGGACATCAGGAGGAGACCCAGTACTTC. Translation gives CARSGGHQEETQYF. The chain carries TRBV5-3 and TRBJ2-5; D may be TRBD1 (6 bases). TRBV5-3 is noted as an ORF with a role that remains uncertain. V was pared by 4 bases and J by 5 bases, with 15 bases between. This CDR3 contains 14 residues.

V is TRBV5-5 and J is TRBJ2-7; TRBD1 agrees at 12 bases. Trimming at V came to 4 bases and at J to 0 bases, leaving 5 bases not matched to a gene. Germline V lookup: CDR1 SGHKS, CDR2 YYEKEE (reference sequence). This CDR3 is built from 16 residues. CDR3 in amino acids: CASSRDRGRISYEQYF. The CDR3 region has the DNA TGTGCCAGCAGCAGGGACAGGGGGCGGATCTCCTACGAGCAGTACTTC.